What follows is one T cell receptor beta chain and its context. Its antigen is currently unknown. The V gene lost 11 bases and the J gene lost 5 bases, with 13 bases spanning the gap. The CDR3 length is 12 residues. Germline V gene sequence: CDR1 LNHDA, CDR2 SQIVND (reference sequence). This sample stems from a study of shared clonotypes between healthy human individuals. In the study overall: Aged 18 to 49, the donors were a couple of women and a few men. Study-wide results and limits: Generation probabilities of non-shared clonotypes were lower (relative to those shared by all four donors).

Method: immunoSEQ multiplex PCR; TCRdb's copy keeps in-frame clones and lacks some. Among under 2.5 million clones listed, just under 95% were seen once. All participating donors were Caucasian adults from Nashville, Tennessee. The chain uses TRBV19 and TRBJ2-1, with D uncertain. The TCR was taken from a man aged 18 to 29 in good health. Some clones in this sample may be carry-over from other donors' samples. Sample: naive CD4+ T cells from PBMCs. This sample's subset: CD45RA+ positively selected. In DNA, the CDR3 is TGTGCCGGACGGACCCGGAACAATGAGCAGTTCTTC. It codes for CAGRTRNNEQFF.